This T cell receptor beta chain was sequenced during a study of T cell responses to AZD1222 COVID-19 vaccine. Study-wide points: Regions left unmutated in variants are reportedly the target of nearly half of spike-specific TCRs. CD4 TCRs covered the whole spike, strongest at regions 160-218 and 743-854.

Germline V lookup: CDR1 SGHRS, CDR2 YFSETQ. With 3 bases clipped from V and 8 bases from J, the junction kept 5 bases outside the gene matches. The CDR3 covers 15 residues. Turning to this clone: Its antigen is still unknown.

Produced via immunoSEQ multiplex PCR; TCRdb's table is partial and in-frame only. This table holds 200,000 or so clones, around 93% found once. The rearrangement links TRBV5-1 to TRBJ2-4, with TRBD2 matching 13 bases. The receptor comes from an adult in good health. The starting material was peripheral blood, obtained on day 0 of MenACWY control vaccination. The chain's CDR3 is CASSWTSGGLDIQYF. The CDR3 nucleotides are TGCGCCAGCAGCTGGACTAGCGGGGGCCTTGACATTCAGTACTTC.